This T cell receptor beta chain was obtained from a study of OX40 agonist ivuxolimab in advanced cancers. Overall study: The patients' treatment was ivuxolimab, an agonistic anti-OX40 (CD134) antibody. Patients treated during dose escalation were battling hepatocellular carcinoma, melanoma, renal cell or head and neck cancer.

A word on this clone: Its antigen remains unknown.

Study-wide points: Certain nonresponders additionally had low normalized T-cell clonal expansion. Clonal expansion by week 6 occurred in CD4+ and CD8+ blood T cells (at 0.1 to 3.0 mg/kg).

Trimming cost V 4 bases and J 7 bases, with 19 bases left between them. Germline loops: CDR1 MNHNY, CDR2 SVGAGI (reference sequence). CDR3 length equals 16 residues. The assay was immunoSEQ multiplex PCR, and TCRdb's table has in-frame clones only and misses some. The sample lists about 58,000 clones; approximately 88% were seen once. The source is an adult with an advanced solid tumor such as melanoma, head and neck, liver or kidney cancer. The chain uses TRBV6-6 and TRBJ1-4; the D gene is possibly TRBD1 (5 bases). The sample in question was CD4+ or CD8+ T cells sorted from blood, obtained in a trial of the OX40 agonist ivuxolimab. Written as DNA, the CDR3 is TGTGCCAGCAGTTCCGGGTCGTCGGGGGGACCTGAAAAACTGTTTTTT. Translation gives CASSSGSSGGPEKLFF.